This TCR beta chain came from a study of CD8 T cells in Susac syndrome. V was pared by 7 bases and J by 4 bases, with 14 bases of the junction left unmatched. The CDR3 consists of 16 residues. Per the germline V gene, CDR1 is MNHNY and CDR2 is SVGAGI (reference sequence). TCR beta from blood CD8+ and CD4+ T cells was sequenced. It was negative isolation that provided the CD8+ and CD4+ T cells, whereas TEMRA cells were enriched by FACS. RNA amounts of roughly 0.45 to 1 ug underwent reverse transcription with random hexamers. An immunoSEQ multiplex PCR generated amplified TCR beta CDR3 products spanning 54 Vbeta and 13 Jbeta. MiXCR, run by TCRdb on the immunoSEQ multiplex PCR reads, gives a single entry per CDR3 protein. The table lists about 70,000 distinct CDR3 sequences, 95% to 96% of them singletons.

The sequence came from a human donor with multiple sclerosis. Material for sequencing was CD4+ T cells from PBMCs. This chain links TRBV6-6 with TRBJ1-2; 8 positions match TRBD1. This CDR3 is CASTQTGDSSGYGYTF. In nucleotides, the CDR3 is TGTGCCAGCACCCAGACAGGGGACTCTAGTGGCTATGGCTACACCTTC.